This TCR beta chain comes out of a study of radiation and T cells in renal cell carcinoma (TCRdb year 2020). Turning to the overall study: The samples were obtained from a clinical trial, where primary renal cell carcinomas were treated with 15 Gy stereotactic body radiation therapy and then removed by nephrectomy 4 weeks afterward. A total of fewer than 55 samples underwent TCR beta sequencing, made up of roughly 26 tumors and roughly 27 peripheral blood samples. A total of roughly 4 million unique CDR3 nucleotide sequences, encoding around 2.7 million unique CDR3 amino acid sequences, were found across all 53 samples.

Notes on this clone: The antigen this receptor binds is unknown. Base qualities were left out, and no much larger clone turns up one base away.

The time point label, as the study defines it: baseline pretreatment blood. The treatment or condition label, read with the paper, signifies: 15 Gy SBRT to primary tumor, nephrectomy 4 weeks later. Serial peripheral blood from radiation-treated patients was sampled at baseline, 2 weeks and 4 weeks after SBRT to track tumor-enriched clonotypes. Renal cell carcinoma with clear cell pathology was present in all patients. Genomic DNA for TCR sequencing was prepared using the QIAamp DNA Blood Mini Kit (Qiagen). The analyses included only samples that passed all quality control checks. Following the manufacturer's recommendations, the immunoSEQ kit was used to generate TCR beta libraries from genomic DNA. Library preparation used a first multiplex PCR with proprietary primers, then a second PCR adding unique barcodes, with bead cleanups after each round. A positive control reaction and a negative control reaction, both provided in the kit, were run with every batch of samples. The final libraries were assessed on an Agilent 4200 TapeStation D1000 ScreenTape, pooled by volume, and quantified by qPCR. Sequencing ran on an Illumina NextSeq500 with a MidOutput 150-cycle cartridge, using 156 Read1 and 15 Index1 cycles with kit custom primers. The pooled library was loaded at 1.0 pM with a roughly 20% PhiX control spike-in. As for the authors' bioinformatics: The vendor-processed data were analyzed in R, and a clonotype was defined as all T cells that share the same CDR3 nucleotide sequence. In the clone abundance analyses, frequencies in each sample were normalized to that sample's 10,000 most abundant clones. Public T cell clones, which averaged fewer than five per sample, were excluded before analysis. Tumor-enriched and baseline blood-enriched clonotypes were defined by at least a 32-fold difference in abundance between compartments. A beta-binomial differential abundance model was used to identify clonotypes that expanded or contracted between blood time points. The Baroni-Urbani and Buser coefficient was used to measure tumor-blood repertoire similarity, and groups were compared with two-tailed Wilcoxon tests in R. TCRdb provides this immuneACCESS table in a form limited to in-frame rearrangements. Some clones are lacking; in checked studies, under half of them reflect an unresolved V gene, and why the rest are absent is not known. D and trimming come from the DNA, and the V and J calls and clone size come from that table. The table for this sample lists about 95,000 clones; approximately 86% of them were counted only once. Of the sample, about 7.9% falls within the top ten clones.

The study at large found these results: Tracking of blood repertoire dynamics stopped at less than five weeks after treatment, with no follow-up past that point. In blood, the top tumor clonotypes increased between baseline and 2 weeks post-radiation and then shrank by 4 weeks, which suggests that tumor-resident clones expanded only transiently. With a single-armed trial design, the study had no way to address how radiation dose or scheduling affects the TCR repertoire. Because pretreatment tumor biopsies were not available, the baseline intratumoral presence of clonotypes could not be determined.

This TCR was recovered from a man aged 50-60 years with renal cell carcinoma. Sequenced material: blood, taken from a patient whose treatment included radiotherapy and nephrectomy.

This receptor carries the CDR3 CASSTPGQPNTEAFF. The nucleotide sequence reads as follows: TGTGCCAGCAGTACTCCGGGACAGCCGAACACTGAAGCTTTCTTT. The sequence joins TRBV28 to TRBJ1-1; TRBD1 agrees with 7 junctional bases. CDR1 and CDR2 were assigned from the germline V gene as MDHEN and SYDVKM. Germline trimming amounts to 5 bases on V and 1 base on J, with 7 as the count of junction bases outside the gene matches. Taken from cysteine to phenylalanine, the CDR3 has 15 residues. Kept here is only the CDR3 DNA, which spans 45 bases and is read in frame from base 1.